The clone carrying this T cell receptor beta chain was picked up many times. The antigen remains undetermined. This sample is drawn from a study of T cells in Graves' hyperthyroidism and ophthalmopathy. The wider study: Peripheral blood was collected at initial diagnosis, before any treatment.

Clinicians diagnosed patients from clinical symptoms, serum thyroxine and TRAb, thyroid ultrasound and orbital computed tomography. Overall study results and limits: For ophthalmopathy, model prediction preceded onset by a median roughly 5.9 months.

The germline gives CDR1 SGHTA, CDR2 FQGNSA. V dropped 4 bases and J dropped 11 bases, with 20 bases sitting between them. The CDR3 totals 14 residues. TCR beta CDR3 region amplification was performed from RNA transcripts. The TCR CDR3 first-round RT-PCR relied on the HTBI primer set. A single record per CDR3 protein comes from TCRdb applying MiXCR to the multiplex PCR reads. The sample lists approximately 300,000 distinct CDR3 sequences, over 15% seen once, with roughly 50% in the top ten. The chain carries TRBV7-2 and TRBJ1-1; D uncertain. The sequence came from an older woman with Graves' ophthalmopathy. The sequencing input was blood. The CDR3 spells CASSSAMTGVRAFF. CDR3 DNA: TGTGCCAGCAGCTCCGCCATGACCGGGGTACGGGCTTTCTTT. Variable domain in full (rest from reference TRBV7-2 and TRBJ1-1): GAGVSQSPSNKVTEKGKDVELRCDPISGHTALYWYRQSLGQGLEFLIYFQGNSAPDKSGLPSDRFSAERTGGSVSTLTIQRTQQEDSAVYLCASSSAMTGVRAFFGQGTRLTVV.